One sample yielded the 24 T cell receptor beta chains listed below, sequenced in a study of blood T cell repertoires in COVID-19. TCRdb's copy holds only in-frame clones and misses some; the assay was immunoSEQ multiplex PCR. This table holds around 94,000 clones, roughly 84% found once. The sequenced material came from peripheral blood. The source is a man aged 60-69 years with acute or convalescent COVID-19.

This clone was observed a few times. This chain's CDR3 is CASSPNRGEAFF. CDR3 coding DNA: TGTGCCAGCAGCCCAAACAGGGGTGAAGCTTTCTTT. The chain uses TRBV14 and TRBJ1-1; 7 bases agree with TRBD1. Per germline, CDR1 SGHDN and CDR2 FVKESK. This CDR3 comprises 12 residues. With 4 bases clipped from V and 7 bases from J, the junction kept 3 bases outside the gene matches. Combining the CDR3 with reference TRBV14 and TRBJ1-1 gives the whole variable domain EAGVTQFPSHSVIEKGQTVTLRCDPISGHDNLYWYRRVMGKEIKFLLHFVKESKQDESGMPNNRFLAERTGGTYSTLKVQPAELEDSGVYFCASSPNRGEAFFGQGTRLTVV.

The V and J genes are TRBV4-1 and TRBJ1-4, with D unclear. Germline values: CDR1 MGHRA, CDR2 YSYEKL. The length of the CDR3 is 13 residues. V was pared by 1 base and J by 4 bases, with 4 bases between. The CDR3 DNA sequence: TGCGCCAGCAGCCAAGCCCTTAATGAAAAACTGTTTTTT. Amino acids: CASSQALNEKLFF.

This clone was seen at least ten times. This chain links TRBV2 with TRBJ2-2, with 7 nucleotides matching TRBD1. CDR1 is SNHLY and CDR2 is FYNNEI in the germline V gene. There are 15 residues in the CDR3. Trimming at V came to 8 bases and at J to 1 base, leaving 7 bases not matched to a gene. For the CDR3, the DNA is TGTGCCAGCTCCTCCGGGACAGAGAACACCGGGGAGCTGTTTTTT. This encodes CASSSGTENTGELFF.

The chain uses TRBV11-2 and TRBJ1-2, with D perhaps TRBD1 (6 bases). The CDR3 extends over 17 amino acids. V lost 0 bases and J lost 4, with 18 bases in between. Germline V lookup: CDR1 SGHAT, CDR2 FQNNGV. In DNA, the CDR3 is TGTGCCAGCAGCTTAGAAGTCGGGACGGACAGAGCCTATGGCTACACCTTC. Protein sequence: CASSLEVGTDRAYGYTF.

The chain employs TRBV12-3 or TRBV12-4 and TRBJ1-1; D is undetermined. The CDR3 covers 11 residues. Between the trimmed V and J ends, which lost 5 bases and 9 bases, there was a span of 10 bases. The CDR3 bases are TGTGCCAGCAGTCTTCAGGAAAAAGCTTTCTTT. This codes for CASSLQEKAFF.

This clone showed up just once. V gene TRBV5-1 combines with J gene TRBJ2-3; TRBD1 matches 9 bases. Germline CDR1 is SGHRS and CDR2 is YFSETQ. This CDR3 has 16 amino acids. V lost 4 bases, J lost 6 bases, and 12 bases stayed unmatched. CDR3 coding DNA: TGCGCCAGCAGCCAGCGGACAGGGGCGCCTTTTGATACGCAGTATTTT. Protein sequence: CASSQRTGAPFDTQYF. The full variable domain, with the rest looked up from reference TRBV5-1 and TRBJ2-3, is KAGVTQTPRYLIKTRGQQVTLSCSPISGHRSVSWYQQTPGQGLQFLFEYFSETQRNKGNFPGRFSGRQFSNSRSEMNVSTLELGDSALYLCASSQRTGAPFDTQYFGPGTRLTVL.

CDR3 nucleotides: TGCAGCGTTGAAGAAAGGGGAGGGGTTGGGGAAAAACTGTTTTTT. Translation: CSVEERGGVGEKLFF. The chain combines TRBV29-1 with TRBJ1-4; a possible D gene is TRBD1 (5 bases). V was shortened by 0 bases and J by 8 bases, with 16 bases between the two germline ends. The V gene's germline CDR1 is SQVTM and CDR2 ANQGSEA. The CDR3 runs to 15 residues. Full variable domain (remainder filled in from reference TRBV29-1 and TRBJ1-4): SAVISQKPSRDICQRGTSLTIQCQVDSQVTMMFWYRQQPGQSLTLIATANQGSEATYESGFVIDKFPISRPNLTFSTLTVSNMSPEDSSIYLCSVEERGGVGEKLFFGSGTQLSVL.

In its sample, this clone was seen a few times. This CDR3 is also generated by other DNA sequences in the sample. This chain links TRBV6-1 with TRBJ2-7, with a possible D match to TRBD2 (5 bases). Deletions cut 2 bases from V and 4 bases from J, with 6 bases between. CDR3 length: 12 residues. Germline-derived CDR1 and CDR2 are MNHNS and SASEGT. CDR3: CASSESGYEQYF. The CDR3 coding sequence is TGTGCCAGCAGTGAATCGGGATACGAGCAGTACTTC.

The genes are TRBV3-1 (or the pseudogene TRBV3-2) and TRBJ1-1, with 10 positions matching TRBD1. V dropped 1 base and J dropped 5; count of bases not matched to a gene: 4. This CDR3 is 15 amino acids long. CDR1 and CDR2 (germline): LGHDT, YNNKEL (reference sequence). The CDR3 sequence is CASSQAEGQGTEAFF. DNA for the CDR3: TGTGCCAGCAGCCAAGCCGAGGGACAGGGGACTGAAGCTTTCTTT.

A few counts support this clone. The chain recombines TRBV9 with TRBJ1-2, with 7 nucleotides matching TRBD1. This CDR3 has 16 residues. The junction had 12 bases not matched to a gene; V was cut back by 3 bases and J by 4 bases. Germline assignment: CDR1 SGDLS and CDR2 YYNGEE. CDR3 sequence reads: CASSGTHRGLGYGYTF. Here the CDR3 DNA reads TGTGCCAGCAGCGGGACTCACAGGGGCTTGGGCTATGGCTACACCTTC.

This clone has more than one count but fewer than ten. The chain combines TRBV7-8 with TRBJ1-3, with D tentatively TRBD1 (6 bases). Germline V gives CDR1 SGHVS, CDR2 FQNEAQ. Trimming stripped 2 bases from V and 7 bases from J, with 12 bases between. This CDR3 region has 14 residues. This CDR3 reads CASSLRRTDNTIYF. The DNA for the CDR3 is TGTGCCAGCAGCTTAAGAAGGACAGACAACACCATATATTTT. The variable domain in full, with the rest retrieved from reference TRBV7-8 and TRBJ1-3, is GAGVSQSPRYKVAKRGQDVALRCDPISGHVSLFWYQQALGQGPEFLTYFQNEAQLDKSGLPSDRFFAERPEGSVSTLKIQRTQQEDSAVYLCASSLRRTDNTIYFGEGSWLTVV.

The CDR3 nucleotides read TGTGCCAGCAGCTCCGGGACAAACTATGGCTACACCTTC. This translates into CASSSGTNYGYTF. The chain employs TRBV12-3 or TRBV12-4 and TRBJ1-2, with TRBD1 as a possible D gene (6 bases). The V and J ends lost 6 bases and 2 bases respectively, with 10 bases between them. This CDR3 contains 13 residues.

The chain links TRBV30 to TRBJ1-2; 9 nucleotides agree with TRBD1. The CDR3 has 14 amino acids. Looked up from germline, CDR1 is GTSNPN and CDR2 is SVGIG (reference sequence). The V and J ends lost 1 base and 4 bases, in that order; junction bases with no gene match: 4. CDR3 loop: CAWSARQGGYGYTF. CDR3 sequence (DNA): TGTGCCTGGAGTGCCCGACAGGGGGGCTATGGCTACACCTTC.

The V gene is TRBV11-2, the J gene TRBJ1-4; D may be TRBD1 (5 bases). Germline V gives CDR1 SGHAT, CDR2 FQNNGV. CDR3 length: 15 residues. V gave up 2 bases and J gave up 8 bases, with 15 bases separating them. This CDR3 reads CASSLSAGFYEKLFF. The CDR3 DNA reads TGTGCCAGCAGCTTATCGGCAGGGTTCTACGAAAAACTGTTTTTT.

CDR3 DNA sequence: TGTGCCAGCCGTGCCCTGGACAGGAGGGCTTTCTTT. Protein sequence: CASRALDRRAFF. V and J are TRBV12-3 or TRBV12-4 and TRBJ1-1, with TRBD1 identical over 7 bases. Trimming removed 8 bases from V and 11 bases from J; junction bases left unmatched: 11. The CDR3 is 12 residues long.

This clone was seen only once. This chain uses TRBV19 with TRBJ2-1, with 8 bases aligning to TRBD1. Trimming at V came to 4 bases and at J to 0 bases, leaving 2 bases not matched to a gene. Germline-derived CDR1 and CDR2 are LNHDA and SQIVND (reference sequence). This CDR3 comprises 15 residues. CDR3 sequence: CASSSGQGSYNEQFF. Written as DNA, the CDR3 is TGTGCCAGTAGTAGCGGACAGGGCTCCTACAATGAGCAGTTCTTC.

This sequence joins TRBV5-8 and TRBJ2-6; D perhaps matches TRBD1 (5 bases). This CDR3 comprises 15 residues. CDR1 SGHTS and CDR2 YDEGEE come from the germline V gene. Trimming cost V 6 bases and J 0 bases, with 10 bases left between them. CDR3 in amino acids: CASNRGHSGANVLTF. Written as DNA, the CDR3 is TGTGCCAGCAACCGCGGACACTCTGGGGCCAACGTCCTGACTTTC.

With respect to this clone: The same CDR3 can be traced to other DNA sequences in this sample. This chain links TRBV6-5 with TRBJ1-1, with TRBD1 as a possible D gene (6 bases). The germline V gene has CDR1 MNHEY and CDR2 SVGAGI. The CDR3 totals 12 residues. Deletions cut 4 bases from V and 4 bases from J, with 7 bases between. CDR3 region: CASSSQGTEAFF. In DNA, the CDR3 is TGTGCCAGCAGTTCACAGGGCACTGAAGCTTTCTTT.

This sequence joins TRBV14 and TRBJ2-3, with 10 nucleotides matching TRBD2. V gave up 7 bases and J gave up 6 bases; unmatched junction bases: 7. The length of the CDR3 is 14 residues. Germline V gives CDR1 SGHDN, CDR2 FVKESK. CDR3 region: CASTPLAGSDTQYF. The CDR3 DNA reads TGTGCCAGCACCCCACTAGCGGGGTCGGATACGCAGTATTTT. Using reference TRBV14 and TRBJ2-3 for the parts outside the CDR3, the full variable domain is EAGVTQFPSHSVIEKGQTVTLRCDPISGHDNLYWYRRVMGKEIKFLLHFVKESKQDESGMPNNRFLAERTGGTYSTLKVQPAELEDSGVYFCASTPLAGSDTQYFGPGTRLTVL.

This clone was observed once. The chain is built from TRBV14 and TRBJ1-4; 7 positions match TRBD1. The CDR3 runs to 15 residues. CDR1 is SGHDN and CDR2 is FVKESK in the germline V gene. Trimming took 4 bases from V and 7 from J; bases not matched to a gene: 9. CDR3 in amino acids: CASSPQGGAGEKLFF. The CDR3 DNA reads TGTGCCAGCAGCCCCCAGGGGGGCGCCGGTGAAAAACTGTTTTTT.

In its sample, this clone was seen a few times. The chain links TRBV19 to TRBJ2-3; D uncertain. Germline V CDR1 and CDR2: LNHDA, SQIVND (reference sequence). Deletions cut 1 base from V and 2 bases from J, with 7 bases between. This CDR3 comprises 14 residues. The CDR3 coding sequence is TGTGCCAGTAGTATAGTGGGCGCCACAGATACGCAGTATTTT. Its translation is CASSIVGATDTQYF.

The V call is TRBV2, the J call TRBJ1-5; no firm D call. The length of the CDR3 is 13 residues. The ends were cut back, 7 bases at V and 7 bases at J, with 14 bases in the middle. CDR1 SNHLY and CDR2 FYNNEI come from the germline V gene. The CDR3 DNA sequence: TGTGCCAGCAAGGCGGTCGAGGAACAGCCCCAGCATTTT. Protein: CASKAVEEQPQHF.

The V call is TRBV5-1, the J call TRBJ1-3; tentative D call: TRBD1 (6 bases). The CDR3 contains 15 residues. Germline V CDR1 and CDR2: SGHRS, YFSETQ. Trimming took off 6 bases at V and 0 bases at J, with 13 bases between the two ends. The CDR3 DNA is TGCGCCAGCAAAGAACAGGGTACCTCTGGAAACACCATATATTTT. Protein: CASKEQGTSGNTIYF.

V gene TRBV9 combines with J gene TRBJ2-1; D call uncertain. Germline loops: CDR1 SGDLS, CDR2 YYNGEE. The germline V and J ends were trimmed by 3 bases and 4 bases, with 8 bases remaining between them. The CDR3 totals 13 residues. DNA of the CDR3: TGTGCCAGCAGCGCAGACAAATACAATGAGCAGTTCTTC. This sequence encodes CASSADKYNEQFF.